This TCR beta chain was obtained from a study of identical twins. This CDR3 is 15 amino acids long. J gave up 5 bases and V 6 bases, and 9 bases lay outside the gene matches. Germline V gene data show CDR1 as MNHEY and CDR2 as SVGEGT. TCRdb passed the 5' RACE reads through MiXCR, listing each CDR3 protein once. The sample shows roughly 570,000 distinct CDR3 sequences, more than 9% of them seen only once. This clonotype was seen only a few times. The sample was also reused in another study, on yellow fever vaccine responses in identical twins.

The chain uses TRBV6-2 or TRBV6-3 and TRBJ2-2, with TRBD2 matching 7 bases. The specimen sequenced was PBMCs. This TCR derives from a woman younger than 30 in good health. CDR3 nucleotide sequence: TGTGCCAGCAGCACCACTAGCGCTCCAACCGGGGAGCTGTTTTTT. Translation gives CASSTTSAPTGELFF.